The T cell receptor (beta chain) described here comes from a study of response to subunit inactivated influenza vaccine. Whole-study findings and limits: Authors suggested each seasonal influenza vaccination recruits few new T cells.

Germline CDR1 reads LNHDA; CDR2 reads SQIVND (reference sequence). The V end was cut by 6 bases, the J end by 2 bases, with 12 bases between. The CDR3 sequence is 14 residues long. Of note for this clonotype: The antigen remains undetermined.

One entry per CDR3 protein, called by TCRdb with MiXCR from the RT-PCR reads. The repertoire consists of about 160,000 distinct CDR3 sequences, with 11% occurring once and the leading ten covering around 12%. V and J are TRBV19 and TRBJ2-3, with no clear D. This receptor was identified in a man aged 50 or older who received an inactivated influenza vaccine. This sample comprised non-naive T cells sorted from PBMCs, obtained 45 days after vaccination. This chain's CDR3 is CASRVSPTTDTQYF. CDR3 bases: TGTGCCAGTAGGGTATCCCCCACCACAGATACGCAGTATTTT.